This T cell receptor beta chain was sequenced during a study of OX40 agonist ivuxolimab in advanced cancers. As for the study in general: Ivuxolimab, which patients received intravenously every 2 weeks, was dosed at 0.01 to 10 mg/kg. In three patients, partial responses were observed, one with hepatocellular carcinoma and two with cutaneous melanoma. Study outcomes and limitations: Relative to CD4+ cells, CD8+ T cells on average had more expanded clones. Researchers did not determine the expanded peripheral T cells' antigen specificity.

Trimming removed 4 bases from V and 4 bases from J, with 13 bases in between. This CDR3 is built from 14 residues. CDR1 LNHDA and CDR2 SQIVND come from the germline V gene (reference sequence). With respect to this clone: Its antigen is still unknown.

TCRdb's table, derived via immunoSEQ multiplex PCR, lists solely in-frame clones and lacks some. Counted here are 55,000 to 80,000 clones, roughly four fifths occurring once; the ten biggest clones make up roughly 9.2%. The chain links TRBV19 to TRBJ1-2; D remains unclear. The specimen was CD4+ or CD8+ T cells sorted from blood, collected in a trial of the OX40 agonist ivuxolimab. The clonotype was recovered from an adult with an advanced solid tumor such as melanoma, head and neck, liver or kidney cancer. CDR3 sequence (DNA): TGTGCCAGTAGTAGAGAAGGACGGACCTATGGCTACACCTTC. It yields the protein CASSREGRTYGYTF.